These T cell receptor beta chains were read from a single sample in a study of blood T cell repertoires in COVID-19. TCRdb's table, derived via immunoSEQ multiplex PCR, lists solely in-frame clones and lacks some. The sample comprises approximately 290,000 clones, 75% to 90% of which are singletons, and under 0.95% rests with the top ten. Sequenced material: peripheral blood. Receptors were obtained from a man younger than 40 with acute or convalescent COVID-19. CDR3s include the opening cysteine and the closing phenylalanine or tryptophan. The order of the fields is clone size, J gene, D gene, V gene, CDR3 DNA, CDR3 protein. D genes are given only for firm matches. Size is stated for part of the rows, as once, few or many counts, or as a class when the clone is expanded.

.,TRBJ1-2,.,TRBV6-4,TGTGCCAGCAGTCTTAGATGGGGAGACTATGGCTACACCTTC,CASSLRWGDYGYTF
.,TRBJ2-7,.,TRBV13,TGTGCCAGCAGCTTGGGCGCCTCCTACGAGCAGTACTTC,CASSLGASYEQYF
.,TRBJ2-5,.,TRBV27,TGTGCCAGCAGTTTATTGACTCGCGGCAGTCAAGAGACCCAGTACTTC,CASSLLTRGSQETQYF
.,TRBJ1-5,TRBD1,TRBV6-5,TGTGCCACAGGGACAGGATGGGATCAGCCCCAGCATTTT,CATGTGWDQPQHF
.,TRBJ2-1,TRBD1,TRBV6-5,TGTGCCAGCAGAGAGGCTAGGGGGCGGTATGAGCAGTTCTTC,CASREARGRYEQFF
.,TRBJ1-2,.,TRBV7-8,TGTGCCAGCAGCCCGCCCGACGGGGTAAACTATGGCTACACCTTC,CASSPPDGVNYGYTF
.,TRBJ2-3,.,TRBV3-1/TRBV3-2,TGTGCCAGCAGCTGGCTCGGGGGGCCGCTGACAGATACGCAGTATTTT,CASSWLGGPLTDTQYF
.,TRBJ2-3,TRBD2,TRBV19,TGTGCCAGTAGTGCTAGCGGGGGGGCTGTAGATACGCAGTATTTT,CASSASGGAVDTQYF
.,TRBJ2-5,TRBD2,TRBV28,TGTGCCAGCAGTAAATGGGAGCGGGGGCCCTGGACCCAGTACTTC,CASSKWERGPWTQYF
once,TRBJ1-2,TRBD1,TRBV4-1,TGCGCCAGCAGCCAAGACCAGGACAGGGGACATGGCTACACCTTC,CASSQDQDRGHGYTF
.,TRBJ2-1,.,TRBV5-1,TGCGCCAGCAGCTTCGCTAGCTCTTCCTACAATGAGCAGTTCTTC,CASSFASSSYNEQFF
.,TRBJ1-1,TRBD1,TRBV28,TGTGCCAGCAGTCTTACAGGGGGCTTGGTAGCTTTCTTT,CASSLTGGLVAFF
once,TRBJ1-2,TRBD1,TRBV25-1,TGTGCCAGCACAGGCAGGGGGACTCGGTTTGGCTACACCTTC,CASTGRGTRFGYTF
.,TRBJ2-7,.,TRBV7-9,TGTGCCAGCAGCTTAGGTCAGGGCTACGACGAGCAGTACTTC,CASSLGQGYDEQYF
.,TRBJ2-7,TRBD1,TRBV4-1,TGCGCCAGCAGCCTGGCGGGGACAGGGACCTACGAGCAGTACTTC,CASSLAGTGTYEQYF
once,TRBJ1-5,.,TRBV10-3,TGTGCCATCAGTGAATCGACTGACAATCAGCCCCAGCATTTT,CAISESTDNQPQHF
.,TRBJ2-2,TRBD1,TRBV5-6,TGTGCCAGCAGCTTGGCTTCCCGGGACAGGGTAACCGGGGAGCTGTTTTTT,CASSLASRDRVTGELFF
.,TRBJ2-6,.,TRBV6-5,TGTGCCAGCAGTTCCCCGAGATCTGGGGCCAACGTCCTGACTTTC,CASSSPRSGANVLTF
.,TRBJ1-5,TRBD1,TRBV6-5,TGTGCCAGCCGTAGACAGGGCGATCAGCCCCAGCATTTT,CASRRQGDQPQHF
once,TRBJ2-1,.,TRBV27,TGTGCCAGCAGGGCCCGGGGGGCCTCCTACAATGAGCAGTTCTTC,CASRARGASYNEQFF
.,TRBJ1-5,.,TRBV10-1,TGCGCCAGCAGTGCAGGCAATCAGCCCCAGCATTTT,CASSAGNQPQHF
.,TRBJ1-4,.,TRBV4-2,TGTGCCAGCAGCCAAGGTGGCGAAAAACTGTTTTTT,CASSQGGEKLFF
.,TRBJ2-5,.,TRBV7-9,TGTGCCAGCAGCCCCCAAAGGTTCGGCAGGGAGACCCAGTACTTC,CASSPQRFGRETQYF
.,TRBJ2-3,TRBD1,TRBV10-2,TGCGCCAGCAGTGACAGGACAGGGAAATGGGATACGCAGTATTTT,CASSDRTGKWDTQYF
.,TRBJ1-5,.,TRBV7-2,TGTGCCAGCAGCTTCGGTGTGGGCAATCAGCCCCAGCATTTT,CASSFGVGNQPQHF
.,TRBJ2-4,.,TRBV3-1/TRBV3-2,TGTGCCAGCAGCCAAGCGAGAAGGGGCTCTGCCAAAAACATTCAGTACTTC,CASSQARRGSAKNIQYF